This T cell receptor beta chain was profiled in a study of blood T cell repertoires in COVID-19. The germline gives CDR1 MNHEY, CDR2 SVGEGT. CDR3 size: 17 residues. The V and J ends lost 0 bases and 3 bases respectively, with 17 bases between them. Libraries were prepared by immunoSEQ multiplex PCR; TCRdb keeps only in-frame clonotypes and omits some of them. This table holds around 130,000 clones, about four fifths found once. The chain couples TRBV6-2 or TRBV6-3 to TRBJ1-2; D is possibly TRBD1 (6 bases). Source material: peripheral blood. This sequence was found in a man in his forties with active or convalescent COVID-19. Written as DNA, the CDR3 is TGTGCCAGCAGTTACTCTGGACAGCCTTCTCCCTACTATGGCTACACCTTC. This sequence encodes CASSYSGQPSPYYGYTF.